Listed below are T cell receptor beta chains from one sample, sequenced in a study of blood T cell repertoires in COVID-19. Assay used: immunoSEQ multiplex PCR; TCRdb lists only in-frame clones, some missing. The table records fewer than 700,000 clones, roughly nine tenths of them present only once. The sequenced sample consisted of peripheral blood. All receptors derive from a woman aged 45-65 years with COVID-19, enrolled during active disease. Both conserved end residues are part of each CDR3. A D gene is named only where the DNA matches it firmly. Clone size is given for some rows only: seen once, a few or many times, or a class if the clone is expanded.

D	size	V	J	DNA	CDR3
TRBD2	-	TRBV5-1	TRBJ2-5	TGCGCCAGCAGCTCGACTAGCGGGGGGGGACAAGAGACCCAGTACTTC	CASSSTSGGGQETQYF
-	-	TRBV9	TRBJ2-3	TGTGCCAGCAGTCATAACCCGGCGGCCGAAACTAGCACAGATACGCAGTATTTT	CASSHNPAAETSTDTQYF
TRBD1	-	TRBV5-1	TRBJ1-2	TGCGCCAGCAGCCCGTGGGGACAGGTGAATAATGGCTACACCTTC	CASSPWGQVNNGYTF
-	-	TRBV5-1	TRBJ1-5	TGCGCCAGCAGCTTGGACTCCAATCAGCCCCAGCATTTT	CASSLDSNQPQHF
-	-	TRBV19	TRBJ2-1	TGTGCCAGTAGTGCCCAGTACAATGAGCAGTTCTTC	CASSAQYNEQFF
-	-	TRBV5-1	TRBJ1-2	TGCGCCAGCAGCTTGGGGGTGGAGCTTGGCTACACCTTC	CASSLGVELGYTF
-	-	TRBV10-3	TRBJ1-1	TGTGCCATCAGTGATGGGCCAATAAACACTGAAGCTTTCTTT	CAISDGPINTEAFF
-	-	TRBV9	TRBJ1-1	TGTGCCAGCAGCCCCCAGGGGAACACTGAAGCTTTCTTT	CASSPQGNTEAFF
-	-	TRBV29-1	TRBJ1-1	TGCAGCGTTGAAGACGGTGGTTGGGAAGCTTTCTTT	CSVEDGGWEAFF
-	-	TRBV21-1	TRBJ1-1	TGTGCCAGCAGCACCGAGGGGAACACTGAAGCTTTCTTT	CASSTEGNTEAFF
-	-	TRBV6-5	TRBJ1-5	TGTGCCAGCAGTTACCTAGGTCAGGGCCAGCCCCAGCATTTT	CASSYLGQGQPQHF
TRBD1	-	TRBV6-5	TRBJ1-3	TGTGCCAGCAGTAGTACAGGGGGCGGAAACACCATATATTTT	CASSSTGGGNTIYF
-	-	TRBV10-3	TRBJ2-1	TGTGCCATCCAGGATACCTACAATGAGCAGTTCTTC	CAIQDTYNEQFF
-	-	TRBV5-5	TRBJ1-1	TGTGCCAGCAGCTCCTCTAAGGACGGGAGGACTGAAGCTTTCTTT	CASSSSKDGRTEAFF
TRBD2	many	TRBV5-1	TRBJ2-3	TGCGCCAGTAACCCGGGGGGGACTAGCACAGATACGCAGTATTTT	CASNPGGTSTDTQYF
TRBD1	-	TRBV18	TRBJ1-2	TGTGCCAGCTCGTACACCGGGACAGACTATGGCTACACCTTC	CASSYTGTDYGYTF
-	-	TRBV6-2/TRBV6-3	TRBJ2-7	TGTGCCAGCAGTTATGAGGTGGGAGTCGAGCAGTACTTC	CASSYEVGVEQYF
-	-	TRBV24-1	TRBJ2-7	TGTGCCACCAGTGATTCAGGGGCCGGGAACTACGAGCAGTACTTC	CATSDSGAGNYEQYF
TRBD1	-	TRBV19	TRBJ1-6	TGTGCCAGTACCGGACAGGGTGTCGGTTCACCCCTCCACTTT	CASTGQGVGSPLHF
-	-	TRBV19	TRBJ1-6	TGTGCCAGTAGTGACAGCCGTAATTCACCCCTCCACTTT	CASSDSRNSPLHF
TRBD2	-	TRBV30	TRBJ2-1	TGTGCCTGGACTAGCGGGGGGCTTTCCAATGAGCAGTTCTTC	CAWTSGGLSNEQFF
TRBD1	-	TRBV6-5	TRBJ1-2	TGTGCCAGCAGAAGACAGGGAGAACCTGGCTACACCTTC	CASRRQGEPGYTF
-	-	TRBV2	TRBJ1-4	TGTGCCAGCAGACATGCCGAGGCTAATGAAAAACTGTTTTTT	CASRHAEANEKLFF
-	-	TRBV2	TRBJ1-5	TGTGCCAGCAGTGAAGGGTCAGGGAGGAAGCCCCAGCATTTT	CASSEGSGRKPQHF
-	once	TRBV11-3	TRBJ2-2	TGTGCCAGCAGCTTAGATGGGCAGAAAGCAACCGGGGAGCTGTTTTTT	CASSLDGQKATGELFF
-	-	TRBV7-9	TRBJ2-7	TGTGCCAGCAGCCCACACACAGGGAATCTGTGGGAGCAGTACTTC	CASSPHTGNLWEQYF
TRBD1	-	TRBV5-8	TRBJ1-6	TGTGCCAGCAGCTTCAGGGGGAGGAATTCACCCCTCCACTTT	CASSFRGRNSPLHF
-	-	TRBV5-1	TRBJ2-3	TGCGCCAGCAGCCGGGAGATTCCCACAGATACGCAGTATTTT	CASSREIPTDTQYF
TRBD1	-	TRBV5-4	TRBJ1-1	TGTGCCAGCAGCTCCCGTTCAAGACAGGGGGGCACTGAAGCTTTCTTT	CASSSRSRQGGTEAFF
-	-	TRBV5-6	TRBJ1-6	TGTGCCAGCAGCTTTCGTGGGGGCACCTATAATTCACCCCTCCACTTT	CASSFRGGTYNSPLHF
TRBD2	-	TRBV9	TRBJ2-2	TGTGCCAGCAGCGGAAGGACCAGAAGCGGGGGACGGGACACCGGGGAGCTGTTTTTT	CASSGRTRSGGRDTGELFF
TRBD1	-	TRBV7-2	TRBJ1-1	TGTGCCAGCAGCGTGGGGCAGGGGGCTGAAGCTTTCTTT	CASSVGQGAEAFF
-	-	TRBV2	TRBJ2-1	TGTGCCAGCAGTTTACTAGTAAATGGGGATGAGCAGTTCTTC	CASSLLVNGDEQFF
TRBD1	-	TRBV12-5	TRBJ1-1	TGTGCTAGTGGTTTGGCCCGGGGACAGGGGCTCACTGAAGCTTTCTTT	CASGLARGQGLTEAFF
-	once	TRBV7-9	TRBJ2-3	TGTGCCAGCAGCTTATTCGAGCGGGTCAACGGAGATACGCAGTATTTT	CASSLFERVNGDTQYF
-	-	TRBV19	TRBJ1-1	TGTGCCTCCCGGGAGGGATGGAACACTGAAGCTTTCTTT	CASREGWNTEAFF